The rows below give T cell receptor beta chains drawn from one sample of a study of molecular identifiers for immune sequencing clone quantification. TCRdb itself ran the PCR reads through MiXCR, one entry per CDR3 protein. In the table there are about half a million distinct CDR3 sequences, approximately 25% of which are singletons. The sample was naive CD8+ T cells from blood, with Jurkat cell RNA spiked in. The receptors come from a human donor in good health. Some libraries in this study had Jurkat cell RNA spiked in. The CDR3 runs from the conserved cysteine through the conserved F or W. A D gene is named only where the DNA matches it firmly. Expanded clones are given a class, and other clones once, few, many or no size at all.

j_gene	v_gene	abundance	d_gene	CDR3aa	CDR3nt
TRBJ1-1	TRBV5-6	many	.	CASRKQTAWAEAFF	TGTGCCAGCAGGAAACAGACAGCCTGGGCTGAAGCTTTCTTT
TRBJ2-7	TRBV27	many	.	CASSSRQGGSSYEQYF	TGTGCCAGCAGTTCAAGGCAGGGCGGGTCCTCCTACGAGCAGTACTTC
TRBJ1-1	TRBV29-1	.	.	CSVTRMGTEASF	TGCAGCGTGACTCGGATGGGTACTGAAGCTTCCTTT
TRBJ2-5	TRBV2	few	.	CASIVEETQYF	TGTGCCAGCATAGTGGAGGAGACCCAGTACTTC
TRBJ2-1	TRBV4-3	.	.	CASSQDLLASAPSYNEQFF	TGCGCCAGCAGCCAAGACCTGTTGGCTAGCGCGCCGTCCTACAATGAGCAGTTCTTC
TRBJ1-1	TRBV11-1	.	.	CASSLVGRGTEAFF	TGTGCCAGCAGCTTAGTAGGTCGTGGCACTGAAGCTTTCTTT
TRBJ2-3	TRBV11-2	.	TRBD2	CASQLAGGSTDTQYF	TGTGCCAGCCAACTAGCGGGGGGTAGCACAGATACGCAGTATTTT
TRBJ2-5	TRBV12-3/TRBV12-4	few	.	CASRSTDIQETQYF	TGTGCCAGCAGATCGACCGACATACAAGAGACCCAGTACTTC
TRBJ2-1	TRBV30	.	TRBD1	CAWKIVQGFYNEQFF	TGTGCCTGGAAAATTGTACAGGGGTTCTACAATGAGCAGTTCTTC
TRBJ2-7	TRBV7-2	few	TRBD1	CASSLDRDRHYEQYF	TGTGCCAGCAGCTTAGACCGGGACAGGCACTACGAGCAGTACTTC
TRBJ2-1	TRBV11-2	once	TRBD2	CASSSTSGRGYRSNEQFF	TGTGCCAGCAGCTCAACTAGCGGGAGGGGTTATAGGAGCAATGAGCAGTTCTTC
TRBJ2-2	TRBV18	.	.	CASSPMDRNTGELFF	TGTGCCAGCTCACCAATGGACAGGAACACCGGGGAGCTGTTTTTT
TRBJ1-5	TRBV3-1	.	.	CASSQKLGVAQPQHF	TGTGCCAGCAGCCAAAAATTAGGGGTGGCTCAGCCCCAGCATTTT
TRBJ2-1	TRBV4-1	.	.	CASSHVKQGNEQFF	TGCGCCAGCAGCCATGTCAAACAGGGCAATGAGCAGTTCTTC
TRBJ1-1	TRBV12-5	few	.	CASGVGGTEAFF	TGTGCTAGTGGGGTAGGGGGAACTGAAGCTTTCTTT
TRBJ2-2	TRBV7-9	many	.	CASSTAGGELFF	TGTGCCAGCAGCACGGCTGGCGGGGAGCTGTTTTTT
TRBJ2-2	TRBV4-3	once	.	CASGARLRRENPGELFF	TGCGCCAGCGGCGCTAGACTTAGACGGGAGAATCCCGGGGAGCTGTTTTTT
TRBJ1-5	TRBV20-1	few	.	CSASPIGQVNQPQHF	TGCAGTGCTAGTCCCATCGGGCAGGTCAATCAGCCCCAGCATTTT
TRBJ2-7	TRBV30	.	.	CAWSVGGRNEQYF	TGTGCCTGGAGTGTAGGAGGAAGGAACGAGCAGTACTTC
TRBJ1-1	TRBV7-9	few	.	CASSPTQGQRTEAFF	TGTGCCAGCAGCCCTACACAGGGTCAGAGGACTGAAGCTTTCTTT
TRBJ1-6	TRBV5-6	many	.	CASSLGVTSAHF	TGTGCCAGCAGCTTGGGTGTGACATCGGCCCACTTT
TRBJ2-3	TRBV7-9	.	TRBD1	CASSSRQGSTDTQYF	TGTGCCAGCAGCTCTCGACAGGGGAGCACAGATACGCAGTATTTT
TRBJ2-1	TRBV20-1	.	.	CSARDLAPGDHNEQFF	TGCAGTGCTAGGGATCTGGCACCGGGGGACCACAATGAGCAGTTCTTC
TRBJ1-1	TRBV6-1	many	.	CASSESRSEAEAFF	TGTGCCAGCAGTGAGTCGCGGTCCGAAGCTGAAGCTTTCTTT
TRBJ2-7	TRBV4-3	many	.	CASSQDRSRSYEQYF	TGCGCCAGCAGCCAAGATCGGTCGCGGTCCTACGAGCAGTACTTC
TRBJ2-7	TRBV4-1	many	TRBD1	CASSPEDRLGVYEQYF	TGCGCCAGCAGCCCGGAGGACAGGCTAGGGGTCTACGAGCAGTACTTC
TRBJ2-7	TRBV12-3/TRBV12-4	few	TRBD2	CASSLALAEIYEQYF	TGTGCCAGCAGTTTAGCGCTAGCGGAGATCTACGAGCAGTACTTC
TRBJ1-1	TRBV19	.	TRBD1	CASSIGTGVNTEAFF	TGTGCCAGTAGCATAGGGACAGGTGTGAACACTGAAGCTTTCTTT
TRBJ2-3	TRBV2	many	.	CASSERRSDTQYF	TGTGCCAGCAGTGAGAGACGTTCAGATACGCAGTATTTT
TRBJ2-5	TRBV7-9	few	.	CASRVGGQETQYF	TGTGCCAGCAGGGTGGGGGGCCAAGAGACCCAGTACTTC
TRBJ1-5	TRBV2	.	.	CASSETAGPDTQHF	TGTGCCAGCAGTGAAACGGCGGGCCCAGATACGCAGCATTTT
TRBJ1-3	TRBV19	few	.	CASSYDSGNTIYF	TGTGCCAGTAGCTACGACTCTGGAAACACCATATATTTT
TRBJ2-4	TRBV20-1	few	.	CSARSYHEENIQYF	TGCAGTGCCCGGTCGTATCATGAGGAAAACATTCAGTACTTC
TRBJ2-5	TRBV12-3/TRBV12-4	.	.	CASSNPGPAKETQYF	TGTGCCAGCAGTAACCCGGGACCAGCGAAAGAGACCCAGTACTTC
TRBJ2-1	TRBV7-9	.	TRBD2	CASSLAGVGLAGANEQFF	TGTGCCAGCAGCTTAGCCGGGGTCGGTCTAGCGGGGGCCAATGAGCAGTTCTTC
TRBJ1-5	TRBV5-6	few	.	CASSLIRGNQPQHF	TGTGCCAGCAGCTTGATAAGAGGCAATCAGCCCCAGCATTTT
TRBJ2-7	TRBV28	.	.	CASSPARPFSYEQYF	TGTGCCAGCAGTCCCGCACGGCCATTCTCCTACGAGCAGTACTTC
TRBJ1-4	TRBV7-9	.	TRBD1	CASSSPWQGAKLFF	TGTGCCAGCAGCTCCCCTTGGCAGGGGGCGAAACTGTTTTTT
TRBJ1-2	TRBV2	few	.	CASSDSAFYGYTF	TGTGCCAGCAGTGATTCAGCGTTCTATGGCTACACCTTC